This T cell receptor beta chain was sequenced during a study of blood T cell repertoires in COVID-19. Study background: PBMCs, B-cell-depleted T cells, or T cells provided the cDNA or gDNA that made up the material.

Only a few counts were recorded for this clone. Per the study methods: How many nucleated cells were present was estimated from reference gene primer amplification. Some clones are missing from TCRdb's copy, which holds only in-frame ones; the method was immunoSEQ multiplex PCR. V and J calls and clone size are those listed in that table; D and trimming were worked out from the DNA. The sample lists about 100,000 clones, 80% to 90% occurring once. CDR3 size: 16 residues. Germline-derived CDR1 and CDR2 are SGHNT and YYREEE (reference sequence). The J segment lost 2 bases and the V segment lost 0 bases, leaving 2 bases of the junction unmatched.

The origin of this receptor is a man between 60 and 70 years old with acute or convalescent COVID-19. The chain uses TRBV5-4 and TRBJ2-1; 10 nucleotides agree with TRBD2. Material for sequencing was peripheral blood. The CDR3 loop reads CASSLAGTSAYNEQFF. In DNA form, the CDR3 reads TGTGCCAGCAGCTTGGCCGGGACTAGCGCCTACAATGAGCAGTTCTTC.